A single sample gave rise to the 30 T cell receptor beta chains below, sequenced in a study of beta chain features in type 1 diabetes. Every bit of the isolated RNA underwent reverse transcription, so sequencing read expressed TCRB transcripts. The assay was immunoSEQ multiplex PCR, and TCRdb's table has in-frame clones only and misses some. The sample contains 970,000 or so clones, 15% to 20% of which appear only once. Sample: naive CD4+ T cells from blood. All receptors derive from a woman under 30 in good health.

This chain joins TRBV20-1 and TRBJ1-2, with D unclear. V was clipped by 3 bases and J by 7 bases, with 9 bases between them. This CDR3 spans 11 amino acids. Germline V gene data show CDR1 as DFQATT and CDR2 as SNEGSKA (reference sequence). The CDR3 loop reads CSARPSVGYTF. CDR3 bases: TGCAGTGCTAGGCCTTCCGTTGGCTACACCTTC.

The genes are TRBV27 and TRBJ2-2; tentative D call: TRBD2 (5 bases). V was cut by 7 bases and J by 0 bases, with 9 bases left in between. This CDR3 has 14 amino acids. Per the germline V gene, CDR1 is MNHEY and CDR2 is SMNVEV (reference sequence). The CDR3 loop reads CASNSAANTGELFF. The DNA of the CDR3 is TGTGCCAGCAATAGCGCCGCGAACACCGGGGAGCTGTTTTTT.

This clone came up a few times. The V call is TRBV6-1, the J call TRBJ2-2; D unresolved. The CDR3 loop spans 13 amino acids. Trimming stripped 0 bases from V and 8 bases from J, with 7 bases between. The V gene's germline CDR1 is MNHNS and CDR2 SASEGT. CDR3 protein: CASSEALSGELFF. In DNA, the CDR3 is TGTGCCAGCAGTGAAGCGCTTTCGGGGGAGCTGTTTTTT.

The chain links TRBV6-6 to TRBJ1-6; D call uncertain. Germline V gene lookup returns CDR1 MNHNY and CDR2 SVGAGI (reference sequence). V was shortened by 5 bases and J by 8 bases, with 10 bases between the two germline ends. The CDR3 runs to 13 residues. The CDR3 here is CASSPRLDSPLHF. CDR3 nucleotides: TGTGCCAGCAGTCCACGGTTAGATTCACCCCTCCACTTT.

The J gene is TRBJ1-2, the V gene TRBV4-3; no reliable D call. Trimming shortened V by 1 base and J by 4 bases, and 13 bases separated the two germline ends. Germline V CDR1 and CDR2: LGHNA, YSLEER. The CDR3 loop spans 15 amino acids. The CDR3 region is CASSQGAALGYGYTF. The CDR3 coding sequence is TGCGCCAGCAGCCAAGGGGCAGCCCTCGGCTATGGCTACACCTTC.

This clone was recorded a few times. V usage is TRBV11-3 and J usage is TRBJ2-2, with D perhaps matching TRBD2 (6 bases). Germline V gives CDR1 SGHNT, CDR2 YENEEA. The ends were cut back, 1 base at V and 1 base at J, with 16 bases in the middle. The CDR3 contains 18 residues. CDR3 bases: TGTGCCAGCAGCTTAGGCCCGGCTCGGGGAGGGAACACCGGGGAGCTGTTTTTT. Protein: CASSLGPARGGNTGELFF.

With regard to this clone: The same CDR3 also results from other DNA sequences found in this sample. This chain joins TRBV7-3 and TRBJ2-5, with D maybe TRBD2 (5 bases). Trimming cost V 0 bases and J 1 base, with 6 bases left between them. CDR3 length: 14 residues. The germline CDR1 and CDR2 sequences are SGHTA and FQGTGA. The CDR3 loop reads CASSLTGSQETQYF. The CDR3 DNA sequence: TGTGCCAGCAGCTTAACAGGGAGCCAAGAGACCCAGTACTTC.

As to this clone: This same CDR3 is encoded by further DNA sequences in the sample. For the CDR3, the DNA is TGTGCCAGCCGGAACACCGGGGAGCTGTTTTTT. Its protein product is CASRNTGELFF. This chain connects TRBV6-5 to TRBJ2-2; unclear D gene. The germline CDR1 and CDR2 sequences are MNHEY and SVGAGI. This CDR3 is 11 amino acids long. Trimming cost V 8 bases and J 1 base, with 2 bases left between them.

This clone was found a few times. CDR3 residues: CASSKTSGRNNEQFF. The CDR3 bases are TGTGCCAGCAGTAAGACTAGCGGGAGGAACAATGAGCAGTTCTTC. The chain links TRBV27 to TRBJ2-1; 13 bases align to TRBD2. Germline values: CDR1 MNHEY, CDR2 SMNVEV (reference sequence). With 5 bases clipped from V and 5 bases from J, the junction kept 3 bases outside the gene matches. The CDR3 runs to 15 residues.

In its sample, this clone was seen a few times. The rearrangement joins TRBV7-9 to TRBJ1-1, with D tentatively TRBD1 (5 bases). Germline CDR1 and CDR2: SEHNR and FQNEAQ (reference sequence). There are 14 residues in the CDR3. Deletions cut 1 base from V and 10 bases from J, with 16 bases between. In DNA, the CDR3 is TGTGCCAGCAGCTTAGGTGTTGTAGGGGATGGAGCTTTCTTT. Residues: CASSLGVVGDGAFF.

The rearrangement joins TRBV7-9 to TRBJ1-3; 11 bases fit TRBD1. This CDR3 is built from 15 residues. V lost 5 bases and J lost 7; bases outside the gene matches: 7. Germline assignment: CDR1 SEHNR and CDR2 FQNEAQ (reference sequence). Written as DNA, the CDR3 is TGTGCCAGCAGCCCGGACAGGGGGCTGCGGAACACCATATATTTT. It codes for CASSPDRGLRNTIYF.

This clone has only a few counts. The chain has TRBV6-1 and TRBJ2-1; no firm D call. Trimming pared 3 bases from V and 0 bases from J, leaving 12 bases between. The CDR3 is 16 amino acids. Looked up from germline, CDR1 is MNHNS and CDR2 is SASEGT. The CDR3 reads CASSDLRWPSYNEQFF. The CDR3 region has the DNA TGTGCCAGCAGTGATCTCCGCTGGCCCTCCTACAATGAGCAGTTCTTC.

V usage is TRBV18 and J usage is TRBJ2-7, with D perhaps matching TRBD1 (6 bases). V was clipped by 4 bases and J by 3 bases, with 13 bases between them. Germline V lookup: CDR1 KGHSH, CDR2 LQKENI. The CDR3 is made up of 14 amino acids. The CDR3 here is CASSQENRVYEQYF. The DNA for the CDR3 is TGTGCCAGCTCACAGGAAAACAGGGTCTACGAGCAGTACTTC.

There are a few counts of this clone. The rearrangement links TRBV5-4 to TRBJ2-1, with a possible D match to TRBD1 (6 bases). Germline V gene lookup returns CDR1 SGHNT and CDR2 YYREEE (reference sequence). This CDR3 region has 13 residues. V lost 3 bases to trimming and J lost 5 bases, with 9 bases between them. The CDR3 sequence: CASSSTGNNEQFF. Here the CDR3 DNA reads TGTGCCAGCAGCTCTACAGGGAACAATGAGCAGTTCTTC. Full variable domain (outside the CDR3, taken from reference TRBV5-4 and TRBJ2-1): ETGVTQSPTHLIKTRGQQVTLRCSSQSGHNTVSWYQQALGQGPQFIFQYYREEENGRGNFPPRFSGLQFPNYSSELNVNALELDDSALYLCASSSTGNNEQFFGPGTRLTVL.

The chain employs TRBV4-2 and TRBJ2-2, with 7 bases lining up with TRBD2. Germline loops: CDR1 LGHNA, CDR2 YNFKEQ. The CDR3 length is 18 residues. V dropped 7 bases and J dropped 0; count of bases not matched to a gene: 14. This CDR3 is CASKGPGLRPPNTGELFF. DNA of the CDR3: TGTGCCAGCAAGGGACCGGGACTAAGGCCTCCGAACACCGGGGAGCTGTTTTTT.

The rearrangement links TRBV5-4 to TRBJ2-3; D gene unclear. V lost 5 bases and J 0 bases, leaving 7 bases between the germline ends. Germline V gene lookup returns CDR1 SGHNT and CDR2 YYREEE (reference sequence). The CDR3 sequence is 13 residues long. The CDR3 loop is CASSAVSTDTQYF. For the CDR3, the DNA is TGTGCCAGCAGTGCTGTTAGCACAGATACGCAGTATTTT.

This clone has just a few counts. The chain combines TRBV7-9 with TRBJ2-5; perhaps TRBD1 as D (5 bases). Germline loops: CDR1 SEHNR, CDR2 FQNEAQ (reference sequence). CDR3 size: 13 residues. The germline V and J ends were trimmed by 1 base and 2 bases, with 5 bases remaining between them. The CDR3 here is CASSLDRQETQYF. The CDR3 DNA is TGTGCCAGCAGCTTAGACAGGCAAGAGACCCAGTACTTC.

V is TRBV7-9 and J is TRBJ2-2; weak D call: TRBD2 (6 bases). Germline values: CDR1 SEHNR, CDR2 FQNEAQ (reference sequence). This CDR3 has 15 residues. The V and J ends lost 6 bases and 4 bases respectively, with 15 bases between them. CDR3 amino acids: CASSPTEGLTGELFF. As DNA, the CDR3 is TGTGCCAGCAGTCCTACGGAGGGCCTCACCGGGGAGCTGTTTTTT.

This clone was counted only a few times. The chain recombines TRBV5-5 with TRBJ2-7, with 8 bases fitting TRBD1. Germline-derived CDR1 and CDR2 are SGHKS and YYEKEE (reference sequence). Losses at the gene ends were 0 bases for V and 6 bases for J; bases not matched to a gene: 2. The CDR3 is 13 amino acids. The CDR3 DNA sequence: TGTGCCAGCAGCTTGGCAGGGGGCTCCGAGCAGTACTTC. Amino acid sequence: CASSLAGGSEQYF.

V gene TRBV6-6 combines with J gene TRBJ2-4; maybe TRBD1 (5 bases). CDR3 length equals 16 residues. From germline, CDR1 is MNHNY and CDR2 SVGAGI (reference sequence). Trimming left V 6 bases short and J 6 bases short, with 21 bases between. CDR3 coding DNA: TGTGCCAGCAGAACCAAAGAGACAGCTCAATTAAACATTCAGTACTTC. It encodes CASRTKETAQLNIQYF.

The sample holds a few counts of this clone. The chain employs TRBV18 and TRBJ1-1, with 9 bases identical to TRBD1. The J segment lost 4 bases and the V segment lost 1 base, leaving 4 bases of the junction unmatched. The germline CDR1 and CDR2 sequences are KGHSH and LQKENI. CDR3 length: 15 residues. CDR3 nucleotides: TGTGCCAGCTCACCACTCGGACAGGGGTCCACTGAAGCTTTCTTT. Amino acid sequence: CASSPLGQGSTEAFF. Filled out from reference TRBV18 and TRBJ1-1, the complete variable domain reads NAGVMQNPRHLVRRRGQEARLRCSPMKGHSHVYWYRQLPEEGLKFMVYLQKENIIDESGMPKERFSAEFPKEGPSILRIQQVVRGDSAAYFCASSPLGQGSTEAFFGQGTRLTVV.

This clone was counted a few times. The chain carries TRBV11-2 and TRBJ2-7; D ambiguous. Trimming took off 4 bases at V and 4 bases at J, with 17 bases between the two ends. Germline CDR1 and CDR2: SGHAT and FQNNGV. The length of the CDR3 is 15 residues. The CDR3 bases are TGTGCCAGCAGCTCCGGCTCCATCGGTGCGTACGAGCAGTACTTC. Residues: CASSSGSIGAYEQYF.

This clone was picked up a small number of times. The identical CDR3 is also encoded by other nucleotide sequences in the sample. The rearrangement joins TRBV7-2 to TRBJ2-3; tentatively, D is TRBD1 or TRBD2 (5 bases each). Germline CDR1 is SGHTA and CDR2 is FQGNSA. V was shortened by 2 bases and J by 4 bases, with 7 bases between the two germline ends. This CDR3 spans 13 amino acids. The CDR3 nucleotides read TGTGCCAGCAGCTTAACGGGACCAGATACGCAGTATTTT. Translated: CASSLTGPDTQYF.

The CDR3 protein is CASKASGEQFF. In nucleotides, the CDR3 is TGTGCCAGTAAGGCCTCGGGGGAGCAGTTCTTC. The chain couples TRBV19 to TRBJ2-1; D is possibly TRBD2 (5 bases). The CDR3 runs to 11 residues. V lost 7 bases and J 10 bases, leaving 11 bases between the germline ends. Germline lookup yields CDR1 LNHDA and CDR2 SQIVND (reference sequence). The whole variable domain, filled in from reference TRBV19 and TRBJ2-1, reads DGGITQSPKYLFRKEGQNVTLSCEQNLNHDAMYWYRQDPGQGLRLIYYSQIVNDFQKGDIAEGYSVSREKKESFPLTVTSAQKNPTAFYLCASKASGEQFFGPGTRLTVL.

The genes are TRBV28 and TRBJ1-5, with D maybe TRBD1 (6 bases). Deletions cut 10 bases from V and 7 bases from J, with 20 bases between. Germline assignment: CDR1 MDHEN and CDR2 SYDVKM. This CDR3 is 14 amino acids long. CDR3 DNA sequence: TGTGCCACCCGACGGACAGTAAGCTCCCAGCCCCAGCATTTT. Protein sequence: CATRRTVSSQPQHF.

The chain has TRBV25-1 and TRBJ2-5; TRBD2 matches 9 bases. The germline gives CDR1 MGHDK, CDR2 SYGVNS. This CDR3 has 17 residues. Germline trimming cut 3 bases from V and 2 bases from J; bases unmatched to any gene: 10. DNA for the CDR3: TGTGCCAGCAGTGAGATAGCGGGGGCGGGGGCACAAGAGACCCAGTACTTC. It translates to CASSEIAGAGAQETQYF.

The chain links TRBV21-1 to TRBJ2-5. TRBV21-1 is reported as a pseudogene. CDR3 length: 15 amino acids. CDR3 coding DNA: TGTGCCAGCAGCATCCTCAGGAGAGAGGAGGAGACCCAGTACTTC. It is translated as CASSILRREEETQYF.

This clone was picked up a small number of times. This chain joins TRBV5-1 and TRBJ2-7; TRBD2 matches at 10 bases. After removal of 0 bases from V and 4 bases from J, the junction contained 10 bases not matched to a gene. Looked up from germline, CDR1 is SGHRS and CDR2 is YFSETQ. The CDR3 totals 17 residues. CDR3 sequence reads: CASSLEGLAGAWYEQYF. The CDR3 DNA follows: TGCGCCAGCAGCTTGGAAGGGCTAGCGGGAGCATGGTACGAGCAGTACTTC. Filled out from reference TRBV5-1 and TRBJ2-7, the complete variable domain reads KAGVTQTPRYLIKTRGQQVTLSCSPISGHRSVSWYQQTPGQGLQFLFEYFSETQRNKGNFPGRFSGRQFSNSRSEMNVSTLELGDSALYLCASSLEGLAGAWYEQYFGPGTRLTVT.

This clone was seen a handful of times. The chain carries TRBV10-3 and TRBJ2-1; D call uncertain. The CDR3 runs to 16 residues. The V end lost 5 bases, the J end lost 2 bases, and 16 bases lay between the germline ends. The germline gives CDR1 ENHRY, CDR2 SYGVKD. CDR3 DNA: TGTGCCATCAGTCGCGGCGGCGGCAAAACCTACAATGAGCAGTTCTTC. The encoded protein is CAISRGGGKTYNEQFF.

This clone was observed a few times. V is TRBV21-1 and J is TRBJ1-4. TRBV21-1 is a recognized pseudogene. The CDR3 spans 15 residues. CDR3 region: CASSIRGLANEKLFF. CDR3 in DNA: TGTGCCAGCAGCATCCGAGGGCTAGCTAATGAAAAACTGTTTTTT.